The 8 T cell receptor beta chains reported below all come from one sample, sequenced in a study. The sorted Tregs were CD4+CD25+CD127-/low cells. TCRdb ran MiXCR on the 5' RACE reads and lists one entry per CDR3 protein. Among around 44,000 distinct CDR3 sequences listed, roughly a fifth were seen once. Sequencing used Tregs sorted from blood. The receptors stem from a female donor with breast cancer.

DNA for the CDR3: TGTGCCAGCAGCTTATGGGGCGGTACCGGGGAGCTGTTTTTT. Amino acids: CASSLWGGTGELFF. The V gene is TRBV7-3, the J gene TRBJ2-2, with D perhaps matching TRBD1 (5 bases). Germline CDR1 and CDR2: SGHTA and FQGTGA. The germline V and J ends were trimmed by 2 bases and 5 bases, with 9 bases remaining between them. The CDR3 is made up of 14 amino acids. The entire variable domain, with the rest obtained from reference TRBV7-3 and TRBJ2-2, is as follows: GAGVSQTPSNKVTEKGKYVELRCDPISGHTALYWYRQSLGQGPEFLIYFQGTGAADDSGLPNDRFFAVRPEGSVSTLKIQRTERGDSAVYLCASSLWGGTGELFFGEGSRLTVL.

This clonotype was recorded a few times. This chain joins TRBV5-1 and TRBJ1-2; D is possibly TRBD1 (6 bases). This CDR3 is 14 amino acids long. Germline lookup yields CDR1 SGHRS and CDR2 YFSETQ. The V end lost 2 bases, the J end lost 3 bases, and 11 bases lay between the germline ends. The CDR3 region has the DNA TGCGCCAGCAGCTTAACAGGGTTGGACTATGGCTACACCTTC. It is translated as CASSLTGLDYGYTF.

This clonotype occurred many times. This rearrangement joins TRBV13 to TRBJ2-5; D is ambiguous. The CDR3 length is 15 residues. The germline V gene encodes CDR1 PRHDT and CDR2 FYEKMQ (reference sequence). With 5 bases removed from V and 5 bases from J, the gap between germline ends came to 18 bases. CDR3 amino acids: CASSTRRLSGETQYF. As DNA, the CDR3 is TGTGCCAGCAGCACCCGACGGCTAAGTGGGGAGACCCAGTACTTC.

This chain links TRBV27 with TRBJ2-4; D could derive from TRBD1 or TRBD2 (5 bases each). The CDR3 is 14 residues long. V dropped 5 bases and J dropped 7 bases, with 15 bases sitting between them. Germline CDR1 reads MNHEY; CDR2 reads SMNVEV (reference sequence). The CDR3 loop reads CASSRTVGDNIQYF. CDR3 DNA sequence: TGTGCCAGCAGTCGTACGGTGGGGGATAACATTCAGTACTTC.

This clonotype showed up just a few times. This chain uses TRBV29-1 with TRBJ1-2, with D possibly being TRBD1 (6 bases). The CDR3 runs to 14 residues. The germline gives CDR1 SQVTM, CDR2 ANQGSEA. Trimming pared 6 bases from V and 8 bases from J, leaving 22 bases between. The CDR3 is CSVEKGGGLSGYTF. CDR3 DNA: TGCAGCGTGGAAAAGGGTGGGGGCTTGAGCGGCTACACCTTC.

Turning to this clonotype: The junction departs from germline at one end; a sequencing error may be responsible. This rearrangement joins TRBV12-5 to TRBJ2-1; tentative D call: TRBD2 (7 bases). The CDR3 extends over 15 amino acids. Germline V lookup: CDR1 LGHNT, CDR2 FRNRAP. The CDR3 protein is CAGGLGGATYNEQFF. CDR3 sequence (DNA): TGTGCTGGTGGTTTAGGGGGGGCAACCTACAATGAGCAGTTCTTC.

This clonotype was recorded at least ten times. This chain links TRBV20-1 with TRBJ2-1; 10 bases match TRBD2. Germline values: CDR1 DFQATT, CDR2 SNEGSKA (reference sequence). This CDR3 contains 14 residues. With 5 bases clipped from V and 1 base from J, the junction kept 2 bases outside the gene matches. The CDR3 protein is CSAVSGRSYNEQFF. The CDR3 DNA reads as TGCAGTGCTGTTAGCGGGAGGTCCTACAATGAGCAGTTCTTC.

The CDR3 spells CSVETSGSHTGELFF. For the CDR3, the DNA is TGCAGCGTGGAGACTAGCGGGAGCCACACCGGGGAGCTGTTTTTT. The gene calls are TRBV29-1 and TRBJ2-2; 12 nucleotides line up with TRBD2. Losses at the gene ends were 6 bases for V and 3 bases for J; bases not matched to a gene: 5. Germline assignment: CDR1 SQVTM and CDR2 ANQGSEA. CDR3 length: 15 amino acids.